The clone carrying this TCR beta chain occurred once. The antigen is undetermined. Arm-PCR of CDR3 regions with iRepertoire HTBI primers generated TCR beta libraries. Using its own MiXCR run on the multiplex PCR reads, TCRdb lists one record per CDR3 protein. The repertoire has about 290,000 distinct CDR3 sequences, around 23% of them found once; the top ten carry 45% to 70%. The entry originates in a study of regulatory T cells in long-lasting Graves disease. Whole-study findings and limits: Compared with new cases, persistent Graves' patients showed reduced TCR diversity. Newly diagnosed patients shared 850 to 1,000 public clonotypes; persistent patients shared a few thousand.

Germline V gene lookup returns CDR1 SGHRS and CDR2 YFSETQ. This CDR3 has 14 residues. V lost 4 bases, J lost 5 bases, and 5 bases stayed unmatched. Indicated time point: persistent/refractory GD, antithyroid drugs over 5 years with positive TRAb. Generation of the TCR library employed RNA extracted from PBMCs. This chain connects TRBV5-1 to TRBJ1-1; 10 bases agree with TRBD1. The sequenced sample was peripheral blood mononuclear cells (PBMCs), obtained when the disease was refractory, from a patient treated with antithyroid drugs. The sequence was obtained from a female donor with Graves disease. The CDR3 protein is CASSVGQGGTEAFF. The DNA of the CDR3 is TGCGCCAGCAGCGTCGGACAGGGGGGAACTGAAGCTTTCTTT.